The 27 T cell receptor beta chains presented below share a single source sample, sequenced in a study of precursors of human CD4 cytotoxic T cells. Via MiXCR, TCRdb re-called the reads, giving one row per CDR3 protein. This sample's table reports roughly 89 distinct CDR3 sequences. The bulk UMI libraries came from four sorted CD4+ memory subsets, including IL-7R-high and IL-7R-negative TEMRA. Sequencing was performed on memory CD4+ T cells from blood (PBMCs). Every receptor here comes from a human donor in good health.

V usage is TRBV11-2 and J usage is TRBJ2-3; 11 nucleotides match TRBD2. Germline V gene sequence: CDR1 SGHAT, CDR2 FQNNGV. V dropped 5 bases and J dropped 3; count of bases not matched to a gene: 7. CDR3 length equals 16 residues. CDR3 nucleotide sequence: TGTGCCAGCAGCGCCTTCCTAGCGGGAGGTACAGATACGCAGTATTTT. Translated: CASSAFLAGGTDTQYF.

This clonotype was detected a few times. V usage is TRBV13 and J usage is TRBJ1-2, with D perhaps TRBD1 (5 bases). CDR3 length: 17 amino acids. The V gene's germline CDR1 is PRHDT and CDR2 FYEKMQ (reference sequence). Trimming left V 5 bases short and J 0 bases short, with 19 bases between. CDR3 sequence: CASSARPGGESNYGYTF. The CDR3 DNA follows: TGTGCCAGCAGCGCCCGGCCGGGGGGGGAGTCTAACTATGGCTACACCTTC.

For the CDR3, the DNA is TGTGCCAGCAGTTTTCGGGGGGCTCGCGGCAATGAGCAGTTCTTC. Its translation is CASSFRGARGNEQFF. The chain joins TRBV12-3 or TRBV12-4 to TRBJ2-1; perhaps TRBD2 as D (7 bases). V was pared by 3 bases and J by 6 bases, with 15 bases between. The CDR3 is made up of 15 amino acids.

This clonotype is labeled large. This chain joins TRBV2 and TRBJ1-2, with no clear D. There are 15 residues in the CDR3. Germline loops: CDR1 SNHLY, CDR2 FYNNEI. Deletions cut 5 bases from V and 5 bases from J, with 18 bases between. The CDR3 DNA reads TGTGCCAGCAGTAGAGACTCGGGTATAAGTTATGGCTACACCTTC. Residues: CASSRDSGISYGYTF.

This clonotype was detected once. The V call is TRBV3-1, the J call TRBJ1-1; D not resolved. V lost 2 bases, J lost 0 bases, and 13 bases lay in between. The CDR3 runs 16 residues. Germline CDR1 LGHDT, CDR2 YNNKEL (reference sequence). The CDR3 region is CASSQRPSPMNTEAFF. In DNA form, the CDR3 reads TGTGCCAGCAGCCAACGTCCTTCCCCCATGAACACTGAAGCTTTCTTT. Variable domain in full (rest from reference TRBV3-1 and TRBJ1-1): DTAVSQTPKYLVTQMGNDKSIKCEQNLGHDTMYWYKQDSKKFLKIMFSYNNKELIINETVPNRFSPKSPDKAHLNLHINSLELGDSAVYFCASSQRPSPMNTEAFFGQGTRLTVV.

By share, this clonotype ranks as large. V and J are TRBV20-1 and TRBJ1-1, with D tentatively TRBD1 (5 bases). Germline V gives CDR1 DFQATT, CDR2 SNEGSKA (reference sequence). CDR3 length: 15 amino acids. Trimming pared 5 bases from V and 0 bases from J, leaving 16 bases between. CDR3 bases: TGCAGTGCTCCATTCCGGGGGAGCATGAACACTGAAGCTTTCTTT. Translation: CSAPFRGSMNTEAFF.

Here the CDR3 DNA reads TGCAGCGTTGAAGATCTTCTGAGGCCCGGCTCTGGGGCCAACGTCCTGACTTTC. Protein sequence: CSVEDLLRPGSGANVLTF. The chain is built from TRBV29-1 and TRBJ2-6; D gene unclear. The CDR3 extends over 18 amino acids. Between the trimmed V and J ends, which lost 0 bases and 0 bases, there was a span of 15 bases. Germline CDR1 is SQVTM and CDR2 is ANQGSEA.

The rearrangement uses TRBV6-5 and TRBJ1-5; D is unresolved. The CDR3 is 13 amino acids. Per the germline V gene, CDR1 is MNHEY and CDR2 is SVGAGI. V lost 0 bases and J lost 5, with 5 bases in between. CDR3 sequence reads: CASSYSPDQPQHF. Written as DNA, the CDR3 is TGTGCCAGCAGTTACTCGCCCGATCAGCCCCAGCATTTT.

In its sample, this clonotype ranks as large. V and J are TRBV5-4 and TRBJ1-5, with D uncertain. Trimming took off 3 bases at V and 5 bases at J, with 0 bases between the two ends. Germline values: CDR1 SGHNT, CDR2 YYREEE (reference sequence). The CDR3 is 10 amino acids. DNA of the CDR3: TGTGCCAGCAGCTATCAGCCCCAGCATTTT. As protein: CASSYQPQHF. Based on the CDR3 plus reference TRBV5-4 and TRBJ1-5, the full variable domain is ETGVTQSPTHLIKTRGQQVTLRCSSQSGHNTVSWYQQALGQGPQFIFQYYREEENGRGNFPPRFSGLQFPNYSSELNVNALELDDSALYLCASSYQPQHFGDGTRLSIL.

In regard to this clonotype: Being one base from a much bigger clone, this may be a read error. The V gene is TRBV10-1, the J gene TRBJ2-3; D gene uncertain. The length of the CDR3 is 12 residues. CDR1 WNHNN and CDR2 SYGVQD come from the germline V gene (reference sequence). V was pared by 4 bases and J by 5 bases, with 7 bases between. Written as DNA, the CDR3 is TGCGCCAGCAGTGTGTCGGGAGATACGCAGTATTTT. Encoded protein: CASSVSGDTQYF.

The chain recombines TRBV7-9 with TRBJ1-1; 7 bases agree with TRBD1. The CDR3 runs 15 residues. V trimming: 7 bases; J trimming: 3 bases; junction bases outside the gene matches: 11. Germline V gives CDR1 SEHNR, CDR2 FQNEAQ (reference sequence). The CDR3: CASMRRGGLDTEAFF. The CDR3 bases are TGTGCCAGCATGCGCAGGGGGGGTTTAGACACTGAAGCTTTCTTT.

By sample share, this clonotype is large. The chain uses TRBV12-5 and TRBJ1-1; D possibly corresponds to TRBD1 (5 bases). V was clipped by 0 bases and J by 4 bases, with 15 bases between them. The germline V gene has CDR1 LGHNT and CDR2 FRNRAP. The CDR3 is 16 residues long. CDR3 nucleotide sequence: TGTGCTAGTGGTTTGGTATTGCGGGGGGGTCTCACTGAAGCTTTCTTT. Protein sequence: CASGLVLRGGLTEAFF.

This clonotype has more than one count but fewer than ten. The chain couples TRBV5-1 to TRBJ2-7; TRBD1 matches at 12 bases. V was pared by 0 bases and J by 5 bases, with 3 bases of the junction left unmatched. This CDR3 comprises 15 residues. Germline V gene data show CDR1 as SGHRS and CDR2 as YFSETQ. The CDR3 coding sequence is TGCGCCAGCAGCTTGGGGGGACAGGGGGCAGACGAGCAGTACTTC. As protein: CASSLGGQGADEQYF.

This sequence joins TRBV6-2 or TRBV6-3 and TRBJ2-3; D gene uncertain. V lost 2 bases, J lost 6 bases, and 12 bases lay in between. This CDR3 contains 14 residues. Per the germline V gene, CDR1 is MNHEY and CDR2 is SVGEGT. The CDR3 sequence is CASSYKGRRDTQYF. CDR3 nucleotide sequence: TGTGCCAGCAGTTACAAAGGCCGTAGGGATACGCAGTATTTT.

V is TRBV4-2 and J is TRBJ2-7; 9 bases fit TRBD1. The CDR3 sequence is 14 residues long. J lost 3 bases, V lost 7 bases, and 7 bases had no gene match. Germline loops: CDR1 LGHNA, CDR2 YNFKEQ. The CDR3 region is CASKAGQGHYEQYF. The CDR3 DNA is TGTGCCAGCAAGGCGGGACAGGGACACTACGAGCAGTACTTC.

The chain links TRBV6-2 or TRBV6-3 to TRBJ2-5; either TRBD1 or TRBD2 may supply D (6 bases each). Germline CDR1 reads MNHEY; CDR2 reads SVGEGT. The V and J ends lost 0 bases and 5 bases respectively, with 13 bases between them. The CDR3 runs 15 residues. The CDR3 DNA reads TGTGCCAGCAGTTACTCCATCGGGGGCGCGGAGACCCAGTACTTC. Protein: CASSYSIGGAETQYF.

The chain uses TRBV6-2 or TRBV6-3 and TRBJ1-1, with 8 positions matching TRBD1. This CDR3 spans 16 amino acids. CDR1 is MNHEY and CDR2 is SVGEGT in the germline V gene. With 7 bases clipped from V and 4 bases from J, the junction kept 14 bases outside the gene matches. CDR3 coding DNA: TGTGCCAGCACCTTGGTTGGCAGGGGGCTAGTCACTGAAGCTTTCTTT. Encoded protein: CASTLVGRGLVTEAFF.

About this clonotype itself: The germline gene is not matched at one end of the junction; a read error may be the cause. V is TRBV20-1 and J is TRBJ1-5; a possible D gene is TRBD1 (5 bases). This CDR3 comprises 15 residues. Germline assignment: CDR1 DFQATT and CDR2 SNEGSKA (reference sequence). CDR3: CSAQTEHYSKQPQHF. In nucleotides, the CDR3 is TGCAGTGCCCAGACAGAACACTATAGCAAGCAGCCCCAGCATTTT.

This clonotype was seen only a few times. This rearrangement joins TRBV6-5 to TRBJ2-3; D remains ambiguous. Deletions cut 7 bases from V and 8 bases from J, with 16 bases between. The germline V gene has CDR1 MNHEY and CDR2 SVGAGI. This CDR3 spans 13 amino acids. The CDR3 reads CASTPAQEPTQYF. CDR3 coding DNA: TGTGCCAGCACCCCTGCCCAGGAGCCTACGCAGTATTTT.

This chain uses TRBV15 with TRBJ2-1; weak D call: TRBD2 (5 bases). Trimming took off 1 base at V and 0 bases at J, with 16 bases between the two ends. The CDR3 covers 18 residues. Germline lookup yields CDR1 LNHNV and CDR2 YYDKDF (reference sequence). CDR3: CATSRGRGSASSYNEQFF. The CDR3 bases are TGTGCCACCAGCAGAGGTCGGGGTAGCGCAAGCTCCTACAATGAGCAGTTCTTC.

This clonotype was observed a few times. The chain couples TRBV7-6 to TRBJ1-3; D is unresolved. V was trimmed by 1 base and J by 9 bases, leaving 7 bases between them. CDR1 is SGHVS, CDR2 FNYEAQ, per germline. The CDR3 sequence is 12 residues long. This chain's CDR3 is CASSLEKSTIYF. The CDR3 DNA reads as TGTGCCAGCAGCTTAGAGAAGAGCACCATATATTTT. Filled out from reference TRBV7-6 and TRBJ1-3, the complete variable domain reads GAGVSQSPRYKVTKRGQDVALRCDPISGHVSLYWYRQALGQGPEFLTYFNYEAQQDKSGLPNDRFSAERPEGSISTLTIQRTEQRDSAMYRCASSLEKSTIYFGEGSWLTVV.

By share, this clonotype ranks as hyperexpanded. The rearrangement joins TRBV3-1 to TRBJ2-1; a possible D gene is TRBD2 (6 bases). CDR3 size: 15 residues. In germline, CDR1 is LGHDT, CDR2 YNNKEL (reference sequence). Trimming stripped 5 bases from V and 5 bases from J, with 16 bases between. CDR3 in DNA: TGTGCCAGCAGCGTAGGCCAGGGAGGAGACAATGAGCAGTTCTTC. This encodes CASSVGQGGDNEQFF.

The chain couples TRBV28 to TRBJ1-5, with a tentative D call TRBD1 (5 bases). Between the trimmed V and J ends, which lost 6 bases and 5 bases, there was a span of 14 bases. The CDR3 has 14 amino acids. In germline, CDR1 is MDHEN, CDR2 SYDVKM. CDR3 sequence reads: CASSRGQSYQPQHF. The CDR3 DNA is TGTGCCAGCAGCCGAGGACAAAGCTATCAGCCCCAGCATTTT.

The chain has TRBV30 and TRBJ1-2; 7 bases align to TRBD1. The germline V gene has CDR1 GTSNPN and CDR2 SVGIG (reference sequence). CDR3 length equals 15 residues. The ends lost 8 bases at V and 4 bases at J; junction bases unmatched: 16. This CDR3 is CAQIGRQGNVYGYTF. The CDR3 coding sequence is TGTGCCCAAATTGGGCGACAGGGTAACGTCTATGGCTACACCTTC.

This clonotype is termed large. The chain uses TRBV29-1 and TRBJ2-5; weak D call: TRBD1 (6 bases). From germline, CDR1 is SQVTM and CDR2 ANQGSEA. V lost 5 bases and J lost 3, with 10 bases in between. There are 12 residues in the CDR3. The CDR3 DNA reads as TGCAGCGTTCGGTCAGGGGAAGAGACCCAGTACTTC. The encoded protein is CSVRSGEETQYF.

This clonotype is labeled large (0.1 to 1%). V gene TRBV7-2 combines with J gene TRBJ2-1; TRBD1 is a possible D gene (6 bases). Germline-derived CDR1 and CDR2 are SGHTA and FQGNSA. The CDR3 spans 15 residues. V was clipped by 5 bases and J by 4 bases, with 15 bases between them. The CDR3 coding sequence is TGTGCCAGCAGCCAAACAGGGCGCCTTTACAATGAGCAGTTCTTC. It yields the protein CASSQTGRLYNEQFF.

The chain carries TRBV4-1 and TRBJ2-1; D gene ambiguous. Deletions cut 0 bases from V and 9 bases from J, with 18 bases between. The CDR3 is 16 residues long. Germline V gives CDR1 MGHRA, CDR2 YSYEKL. CDR3 DNA sequence: TGCGCCAGCAGCCAAGAGCCAAGGCCCGGTAGCAGTGAGCAGTTCTTC. As protein: CASSQEPRPGSSEQFF.